This T cell receptor beta chain was captured by sequencing in a study of PD-1 blockade in classical Hodgkin lymphoma. Study conclusions and caveats: Reported baseline diversity: healthy donors highest, relapsed/refractory patients lowest. Exclusion applied to patients who initiated nivolumab less than 1 year following ASCT.

A word on this clone: The target antigen is unknown.

The method was immunoSEQ multiplex PCR; TCRdb's version includes in-frame clones alone and lacks a portion of them. The data hold 25,000 to 35,000 clones, with around 74% observed a single time. The CDR3 runs to 16 residues. Germline CDR1 reads MNHNS; CDR2 reads SASEGT. V gave up 1 base and J gave up 7 bases, with 16 bases separating them. Time point reported: cycle 4 day 1 (C4D1), after less than 7 weeks of nivolumab. All patients relapsed after autologous stem cell transplantation, and brentuximab vedotin exposure varied. The rearrangement joins TRBV6-1 to TRBJ2-2; D is uncertain. The clonotype comes from a human donor with classical Hodgkin lymphoma. The starting material was peripheral blood mononuclear cells (PBMCs), obtained before the fourth cycle of nivolumab. The CDR3 DNA sequence: TGTGCCAGCAGTGAAGGACTCCGGCTTCAATACGGGGAGCTGTTTTTT. As protein: CASSEGLRLQYGELFF.